In its sample, the clone carrying this T cell receptor (beta chain) was seen a few times. These data originate in a study of blood T cell repertoires in COVID-19. The assay was immunoSEQ multiplex PCR, and TCRdb's table has in-frame clones only and misses some. The table includes 240,000 or so clones, roughly four fifths detected once. The CDR3 length is 20 residues. The germline V gene has CDR1 PRHDT and CDR2 FYEKMQ (reference sequence). V was clipped by 8 bases and J by 1 base; unmatched bases: 16. This TCR came from a woman between 18 and 30 years old with acute or convalescent COVID-19. Specimen: peripheral blood. The genes are TRBV13 and TRBJ2-1, with 14 bases matching TRBD2. This chain's CDR3 is CASLNLGGTSGSRSYNEQFF. The CDR3 region has the DNA TGTGCCAGCCTTAATCTAGGGGGGACTAGCGGGAGTCGGTCCTACAATGAGCAGTTCTTC.